This TCR beta chain stems from a study of T-cell memory formation after mild COVID-19. General study points: Clones contracting over day 15 to 85 were CD4/CD8 balanced, with later expanders leaning CD4+. Contracting CD4+ clones were located mainly in CM and EM, and CD8+ clones in EMRA.

V trimming: 4 bases; J trimming: 5 bases; junction bases outside the gene matches: 10. In germline, CDR1 is KGHSH, CDR2 LQKENI. CDR3 length equals 15 residues. There are a few counts of this clonotype. The target antigen is unknown. With constant-segment primers, 5'RACE yielded cDNA libraries of TCR alpha and TCR beta that carried sample barcodes and UMIs. One entry per CDR3 protein, called by TCRdb with MiXCR from the 5' RACE reads. In the table there are about half a million distinct CDR3 sequences, 15% to 20% of which are singletons. The J gene is TRBJ1-1, the V gene TRBV18, with TRBD1 identical over 7 bases. Specimen: PBMCs or a T cell subset sorted from them (not recorded which). This sequence was found in an adult woman who had mild COVID-19 (a few samples of this study predate the infection). Cell type and time point are not known. CDR3 DNA: TGTGCCAGCTCACTGCGACAGGGAAGACGGACTGAAGCTTTCTTT. Its protein is CASSLRQGRRTEAFF.